This TCR beta chain originates from a study of neurological immune-mediated disorders (dated by TCRdb to between 2018 and 2020). Study-level background: Peripheral blood TCR-beta repertoires from HTLV-I-associated myelopathy (HAM/TSP) patients, multiple sclerosis patients and healthy controls were compared by UMI-based sequencing. The cohort was made up of 60 to 75 subjects, consisting of about 14 HAM/TSP patients, 35 or so multiple sclerosis patients and about 20 healthy controls. The roughly 99 TCR-beta libraries covered PBMC samples along with longitudinal samples, technical triplicates, and paired sorted CD4+ and CD8+ T-cell subsets. Each longitudinal HAM/TSP and healthy donor was sampled at 3 time-points spaced at roughly 3-40 month intervals. General findings and caveats noted by the study authors: Expanded clones from different subjects shared no identical CDR3 amino acid sequences, which suggests that TCR-beta repertoires were private in all groups. TCR clonal expansion was highest in HAM/TSP patients and lowest in MS patients, with MS patients falling below even healthy controls.

To synthesize cDNA, template-switch 5'RACE was performed with a primer carrying a 10-nucleotide random unique molecular identifier so that each TCR transcript was tagged. Every sequencing run covered 15-18 subjects and yielded more than 160 million TCR-beta sequences. The RNeasy kit was used to extract total RNA. Using the KAPA Real-time Library Amplification kit, TCR-beta VDJ regions were amplified with primers for the TCR constant region and the 5'RACE anchor. Sample indexes and Illumina adaptors were added in a first PCR, after which library yield was increased in a second PCR. After purification with Ampure beads, the TCR product of roughly 650 bp was size-selected on a 2% E-gel SizeSelection system. Before pooling, libraries had their quality checked on a Bioanalyzer, their concentration measured with Qubit, and their quantity determined with the Kapa Library Quantification kit. Paired-end 2 x 150 bp sequencing of the libraries was performed on an Illumina HiSeq 2500. To increase sequence diversity, roughly 23-30% phiX was spiked into each library pool. Processing in the source paper ran as follows. Quality-filtered reads were processed with the UMI-based MiGEC pipeline, and over 85% of raw TCR sequences were removed by the MiGEC pipeline during error correction. VDJ genes were aligned to IMGT germline references, and clonotypes were defined by unique CDR3 amino acid sequence plus V-J genes. Clonal expansion, Shannon diversity, and CDR3 relatedness (CalcPairwiseDistances, ClusterSamples) were evaluated with VDJtools, and phylogenetic trees were built with CLCbio workbench. Clones with at least 8 unique UMIs were defined as expanded, with this threshold being based on coefficient-of-variation modelling across technical triplicates. TCRdb reprocessing: public reads trimmed at Q25 with fastp, clones called with MiXCR, in-frame beta chains kept. Each CDR3 protein appears once, grouped with its most common genes and DNA. The V and J calls, along with clone size, are taken from TCRdb and not from the paper's own processing. The sample table holds fewer than 50,000 distinct CDR3 sequences, of which roughly 13% were seen once. The ten most abundant clones make up approximately 10% of the sample.

Inclusive of the bounding cysteine and phenylalanine, the CDR3 is 15 residues long. Of all the DNA, just the CDR3 is kept, 45 bases in frame from base 1. CDR1 SGDLS and CDR2 YYNGEE were looked up in the germline V gene. V drops 0 bases and J drops 1 base, leaving 9 bases in between. The sample's time point label, decoded: longitudinal time-point 3. Unsorted PBMC libraries were generated from 2 million PBMCs stored in RNAlater at -80 °C until RNA extraction. Peripheral blood underwent Ficoll-Hypaque density gradient centrifugation to isolate PBMCs, which were then cryopreserved in liquid nitrogen. This clonotype was counted many times. Which antigen it targets is not known. No base quality information exists; no much larger clone differs at one position.

The TCR sequence derives from a male donor with HTLV-1-associated myelopathy (HAM/TSP). Recombination linked TRBV9 to TRBJ2-3; the D gene is not confidently resolved. The specimen sequenced was PBMCs. The CDR3 has the sequence CASSVEIDRTDTQYF. The DNA reads TGTGCCAGCAGCGTAGAAATCGACCGCACAGATACGCAGTATTTT.